A selection of T cell receptor beta chains follows, all from one sample in a study of a mutant IDH1 vaccine in newly diagnosed glioma. Their antigens remain unidentified. Clones were sequenced by immunoSEQ multiplex PCR, and TCRdb holds only the in-frame ones, with some missing. The sample has roughly 50,000 clones; about 81% are singletons. The material was PBMCs, obtained from a glioma patient whose treatment included an IDH1 peptide vaccine. The receptors derive from a middle-aged woman with glioma. Some clones in this sample may be carry-over from other donors' samples. CDR3s include the opening cysteine and the closing phenylalanine or tryptophan. A D gene is named only where the DNA matches it firmly. Only part of the rows carry a size: once, few, many, or a class if the clone is expanded.

V: TRBV10-3
size: .
J: TRBJ2-7
D: .
DNA: TGTGCCATCAGTGAGGGACATCGTAGCTCCTACGAGCAGTACTTC
CDR3: CAISEGHRSSYEQYF

V: TRBV6-1
size: .
J: TRBJ2-5
D: .
DNA: TGTGCCAGCAGCCAGGGGCTGGTCCAAGAGACCCAGTACTTC
CDR3: CASSQGLVQETQYF

V: TRBV6-1
size: once
J: TRBJ2-7
D: .
DNA: TGTGCCAGCGTGACTCCTTTCGGGCAGTACTTC
CDR3: CASVTPFGQYF

V: TRBV2
size: .
J: TRBJ2-3
D: TRBD2
DNA: TGTGCCAGCAGTGAAAGAGGAGCGGGGGGGCAAGATACGCAGTATTTT
CDR3: CASSERGAGGQDTQYF

V: TRBV11-2
size: .
J: TRBJ2-3
D: TRBD1
DNA: TGTGCCAGCAGCCCCCTCCTAGGACAGGGGTCCACAGATACGCAGTATTTT
CDR3: CASSPLLGQGSTDTQYF

V: TRBV4-1
size: .
J: TRBJ2-7
D: .
DNA: TGCGCCAGCAGCCAAGATCGCCTTATAACCGGCTACGAGCAGTACTTC
CDR3: CASSQDRLITGYEQYF

V: TRBV27
size: .
J: TRBJ1-1
D: .
DNA: TGTGCCAGCAGCCTAGTTAGGGCCGGCACTGAAGCTTTCTTT
CDR3: CASSLVRAGTEAFF

V: TRBV6-6
size: .
J: TRBJ1-1
D: TRBD1
DNA: TGTGCCAGCAGGCCTCTCCGGGACAGGGAAGCTGAAGCTTTCTTT
CDR3: CASRPLRDREAEAFF

V: TRBV7-2
size: .
J: TRBJ1-1
D: .
DNA: TGTGCCAGCAGCCCACTGTCAGGGATGAACACTGAAGCTTTCTTT
CDR3: CASSPLSGMNTEAFF

V: TRBV2
size: few
J: TRBJ1-5
D: TRBD1
DNA: TGTGCCAGCAGTCTGGACAGGGGGAATCAGCCCCAGCATTTT
CDR3: CASSLDRGNQPQHF

V: TRBV18
size: .
J: TRBJ1-1
D: .
DNA: TGTGCCAGCTCACCACAAATGGCTGAAGCTTTCTTT
CDR3: CASSPQMAEAFF

V: TRBV19
size: .
J: TRBJ1-1
D: .
DNA: TGTGCCAGTAGTCGCCTAGGACGGCAGAACACTGAAGCTTTCTTT
CDR3: CASSRLGRQNTEAFF

V: TRBV5-6
size: .
J: TRBJ2-7
D: TRBD1
DNA: TGTGCCAGCAGCCTAGGGGGCCTTAGCTCCTACGAGCAGTACTTC
CDR3: CASSLGGLSSYEQYF

V: TRBV5-4
size: few
J: TRBJ1-2
D: .
DNA: TGTGCCAGCAGCTTTCCGCCACCAACTAACTATGGCTACACCTTC
CDR3: CASSFPPPTNYGYTF

V: TRBV25-1
size: once
J: TRBJ2-7
D: .
DNA: TGTGCCAGCAGTACCCCTGGTAGAGCCTACGAGCAGTACTTC
CDR3: CASSTPGRAYEQYF

V: TRBV5-1
size: .
J: TRBJ2-2
D: .
DNA: TGCGCCAGCAGTACAACCCAGACCGGGGAGCTGTTTTTT
CDR3: CASSTTQTGELFF

V: TRBV15
size: .
J: TRBJ2-5
D: .
DNA: TGTGCCACCAGCAGAGGCGCCAGAGAGACCCAGTACTTC
CDR3: CATSRGARETQYF

V: TRBV7-9
size: .
J: TRBJ2-6
D: .
DNA: TGTGCCAGCACCTTAACTCAAGGACTGGGCAACGTCCTGACTTTC
CDR3: CASTLTQGLGNVLTF

V: TRBV29-1
size: .
J: TRBJ2-7
D: TRBD1
DNA: TGCAGCGTTCGAGAGTCCACAGGGGCTATACATTACTACGAGCAGTACTTC
CDR3: CSVRESTGAIHYYEQYF

V: TRBV1
size: once
J: TRBJ2-7
D: .
DNA: TGCACCAGCAGCCAAAAAGGTTGTAGGAGCTACGAGCAGTACTTC
CDR3: CTSSQKGCRSYEQYF

V: TRBV25-1
size: once
J: TRBJ1-4
D: .
DNA: TGTGCCAGCAGTGGGTCCACAGGGCCCCTCGCAACTAATGAAAAACTGTTTTTT
CDR3: CASSGSTGPLATNEKLFF

V: TRBV2
size: .
J: TRBJ2-7
D: .
DNA: TGTGCCAGCAGTCCACCCCCCTACGAGCAGTACTTC
CDR3: CASSPPPYEQYF

V: TRBV30
size: few
J: TRBJ2-3
D: .
DNA: TGTGCCTGGAGTGGACAGGTTACAGATACGCAGTATTTT
CDR3: CAWSGQVTDTQYF

V: TRBV5-1
size: .
J: TRBJ1-4
D: TRBD1
DNA: TGCGCCAGCAGCTTACAGGGGTCTAATGAAAAACTGTTTTTT
CDR3: CASSLQGSNEKLFF

V: TRBV6-1
size: once
J: TRBJ1-2
D: .
DNA: TGTGCCAGCAGTGAACAAGTCTATGGCTACACCTTC
CDR3: CASSEQVYGYTF

V: TRBV6-5
size: few
J: TRBJ1-1
D: .
DNA: TGTGCCAGCAGTTACGGGGACAACCTGTTTGGGCCTGAAGCTTTCTTT
CDR3: CASSYGDNLFGPEAFF

V: TRBV5-6
size: .
J: TRBJ1-4
D: TRBD1
DNA: TGTGCCAGCAGCTTCACACCCGGGACAGGATATGAAAAACTGTTTTTT
CDR3: CASSFTPGTGYEKLFF

V: TRBV19
size: once
J: TRBJ1-2
D: .
DNA: TGTGCCAGTAGCGAGCGGTCGAGTGGCTACACCTTC
CDR3: CASSERSSGYTF

V: TRBV29-1
size: once
J: TRBJ2-2
D: TRBD2
DNA: TGCAGCGCCACTAGGGGAGCGGGGGGGCCCCCCGGGGAGCTGTTTTTT
CDR3: CSATRGAGGPPGELFF

V: TRBV18
size: .
J: TRBJ2-3
D: .
DNA: TGTGCCAGCTATTCTACTGTTCACCCGGCAGATACGCAGTATTTT
CDR3: CASYSTVHPADTQYF

V: TRBV5-6
size: .
J: TRBJ1-2
D: .
DNA: TGTGCCAGCAGTTGGTCCGCGGAGGGCTATGGCTACACCTTC
CDR3: CASSWSAEGYGYTF

V: TRBV5-1
size: .
J: TRBJ2-7
D: TRBD1
DNA: TGCGCCAGTCAACACGGGACAGGGGGTTACGAGCAGTACTTC
CDR3: CASQHGTGGYEQYF

V: TRBV27
size: few
J: TRBJ2-2
D: .
DNA: TGTGCCAGCAGTTTATCGAAGTACACCGGGGAGCTGTTTTTT
CDR3: CASSLSKYTGELFF

V: TRBV6-5
size: .
J: TRBJ2-3
D: .
DNA: TGTGCCAGCAGTTACAGGGTTGGGGATACGCAGTATTTT
CDR3: CASSYRVGDTQYF

V: TRBV19
size: .
J: TRBJ1-5
D: .
DNA: TGTGCCAGTAGTAAGAGCCGTCTAATTAGCAATCAGCCCCAGCATTTT
CDR3: CASSKSRLISNQPQHF

V: TRBV19
size: .
J: TRBJ1-2
D: .
DNA: TGTGCCAGTAGTACCATTGGTATCCGGAACCCTGGCTACACCTTC
CDR3: CASSTIGIRNPGYTF

V: TRBV5-4
size: .
J: TRBJ2-1
D: TRBD1
DNA: TGTGCCAGCACGGGGACAGGGATCTACAATGAGCAGTTCTTC
CDR3: CASTGTGIYNEQFF

V: TRBV4-3
size: once
J: TRBJ1-2
D: TRBD1
DNA: TGCGCCAGCAGCCAAGAACAGGGGAGGGGTGGCTACACCTTC
CDR3: CASSQEQGRGGYTF

V: TRBV5-4
size: once
J: TRBJ2-2
D: .
DNA: TGTGCCAGCAGCTTGGCGCTCGACGGCGGCACCGGGGAGCTGTTTTTT
CDR3: CASSLALDGGTGELFF

V: TRBV27
size: .
J: TRBJ2-5
D: .
DNA: TGTGCCAGCACGGACCTCTACGGGGAGACCCAGTACTTC
CDR3: CASTDLYGETQYF

V: TRBV5-1
size: .
J: TRBJ2-1
D: TRBD1
DNA: TGCGCCAGCAGCTTGTTCGGGGACAGCTCCTACAATGAGCAGTTCTTC
CDR3: CASSLFGDSSYNEQFF

V: TRBV13
size: .
J: TRBJ1-5
D: TRBD1
DNA: TGTGCCAGCAGCAAGGGAGGGGGCCCTAAGGAGCCCCAGCATTTT
CDR3: CASSKGGGPKEPQHF

V: TRBV5-6
size: few
J: TRBJ1-2
D: TRBD1
DNA: TGTGCCAGCAGCTTAGGAGGGGGCTTGTTCTATGGCTACACCTTC
CDR3: CASSLGGGLFYGYTF

V: TRBV18
size: .
J: TRBJ1-1
D: TRBD1
DNA: TGTGCCAGCTCACTAGGACAGGCGGACACTGAAGCTTTCTTT
CDR3: CASSLGQADTEAFF

V: TRBV5-1
size: .
J: TRBJ1-3
D: TRBD1
DNA: TGCGCCAGCAGCCCGTTCGGACAGGGCTCTGGAAACACCATATATTTT
CDR3: CASSPFGQGSGNTIYF

V: TRBV18
size: .
J: TRBJ2-5
D: .
DNA: TGTGCCAGCTCACCCCTCCCAGGACAGAAAGAGACCCAGTACTTC
CDR3: CASSPLPGQKETQYF

V: TRBV6-5
size: .
J: TRBJ1-2
D: .
DNA: TGTGCCAGCCGCTTATACAGAGAGAGGGGCTACACCTTC
CDR3: CASRLYRERGYTF

V: TRBV19
size: once
J: TRBJ1-2
D: .
DNA: TGTGCCAGTAGTAAGGGACGGCCAGGAGGCTACACCTTC
CDR3: CASSKGRPGGYTF

V: TRBV9
size: .
J: TRBJ1-2
D: .
DNA: TGTGCCAGCAGCGTAGCCCAGGGTGGCTATGGCTACACCTTC
CDR3: CASSVAQGGYGYTF

V: TRBV5-1
size: .
J: TRBJ2-3
D: .
DNA: TGCGCCAGCAGCTTGGAATTGGGGGCCCCTAGGTATTTT
CDR3: CASSLELGAPRYF

V: TRBV27
size: once
J: TRBJ2-7
D: .
DNA: TGTGCCAGCGGACCTCACAGTGGGGCCTCCTACGAGCAGTACTTC
CDR3: CASGPHSGASYEQYF

V: TRBV5-1
size: .
J: TRBJ2-5
D: TRBD1
DNA: TGCGCCAGCACTAGGGGGCCACAGGAGACCCAGTACTTC
CDR3: CASTRGPQETQYF

V: TRBV5-1
size: once
J: TRBJ2-3
D: .
DNA: TGCGCCAGCAGCTTAGGGGCGGGCGCTAGCACAGATACGCAGTATTTT
CDR3: CASSLGAGASTDTQYF

V: TRBV7-2
size: .
J: TRBJ2-3
D: TRBD2
DNA: TGTGCCAGCAGCTCCACTAGCGGGGGGGCTACGCAGTATTTT
CDR3: CASSSTSGGATQYF

V: TRBV6-1
size: few
J: TRBJ1-1
D: .
DNA: TGTGCCAGCACCCGACTAGGGGGAACTGAAGCTTTCTTT
CDR3: CASTRLGGTEAFF

V: TRBV19
size: medium-sized
J: TRBJ1-5
D: .
DNA: TGTGCCAGTAGATACCGGACAGATAGCAATCAGCCCCAGCATTTT
CDR3: CASRYRTDSNQPQHF

V: TRBV7-8
size: .
J: TRBJ2-7
D: .
DNA: TGTGCCAGCAGCTTACCTCCGGGGTGGGAGCAGTACTTC
CDR3: CASSLPPGWEQYF

V: TRBV2
size: .
J: TRBJ1-2
D: .
DNA: TGTGCCAGCAGTGAGGGGAGGGCCGCTCACTATGGCTACACCTTC
CDR3: CASSEGRAAHYGYTF

V: TRBV12-5
size: .
J: TRBJ1-5
D: .
DNA: TGTGCTAGTGGTTTGCCCACTAGGAATAGCAATCAGCCCCAGCATTTT
CDR3: CASGLPTRNSNQPQHF

V: TRBV27
size: once
J: TRBJ2-7
D: TRBD1
DNA: TGTGCCAGCAGTAATCCGGGACAGGGGGCCTACGAGCAGTACTTC
CDR3: CASSNPGQGAYEQYF